This T cell receptor (beta chain) was captured in a study of T cell repertoires in cytomegalovirus infection. Study details: CMV epitopes that were recently identified and HLA-C-restricted were used alongside well-studied HLA-B-restricted ones. In public TCR beta signatures, there were indications of both CMV infection and matching HLA type. General observations from the study: Across the ex vivo response, the dominant clonotypes were HLA-C-restricted CMV-specific TCR beta clonotypes. The cumulative frequency of public TCR beta families identified carriers of CMV plus the relevant HLA.

TCRdb used MiXCR to reprocess the reads, holding one entry per CDR3 protein. The profile shows about 830,000 distinct CDR3 sequences, 32% of them singletons. Germline assignment: CDR1 MNHEY and CDR2 SVGEGT. The CDR3 is 13 residues long. V lost 7 bases and J 13 bases, leaving 22 bases between the germline ends. Concerning this clonotype itself: Its matching antigen is unknown.

Source: cultured CD8+ T cells from PBMCs, taken from culture after CMV antigen stimulation. This clonotype originated in a human donor in good health (CMV status not recorded). Some clones in this sample may be carry-over from other donors' samples. This chain uses TRBV6-2 or TRBV6-3 with TRBJ1-1; weak D call: TRBD1 (5 bases). The CDR3 DNA reads as TGTGCCAGCATTCACCCCGGGACGGGAAGAGTTTTCTTT. Translated, it gives CASIHPGTGRVFF.